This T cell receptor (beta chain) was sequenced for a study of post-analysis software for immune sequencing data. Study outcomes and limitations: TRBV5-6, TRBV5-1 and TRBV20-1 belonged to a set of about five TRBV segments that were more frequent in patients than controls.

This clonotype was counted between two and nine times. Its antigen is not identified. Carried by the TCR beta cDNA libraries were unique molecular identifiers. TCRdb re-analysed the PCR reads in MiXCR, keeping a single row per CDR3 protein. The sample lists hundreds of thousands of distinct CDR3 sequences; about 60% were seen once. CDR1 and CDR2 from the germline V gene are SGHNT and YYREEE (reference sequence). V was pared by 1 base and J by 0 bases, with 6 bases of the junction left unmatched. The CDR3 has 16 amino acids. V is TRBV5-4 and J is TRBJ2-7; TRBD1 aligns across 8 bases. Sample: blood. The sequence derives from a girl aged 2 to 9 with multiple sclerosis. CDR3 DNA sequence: TGTGCCAGCAGCTTGAATTACAGGGGGGACTCCTACGAGCAGTACTTC. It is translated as CASSLNYRGDSYEQYF.